This TCR beta chain was documented in a study of identifying expanded T cells in peripheral blood. Points from the study as a whole: Over two and four weeks, about 16 and 20 clones changed, versus 1.2 between replicates. Variance in clone template counts between roughly two-week samples significantly increased with total template count across all healthy donors.

The assay was immunoSEQ multiplex PCR, and TCRdb's table has in-frame clones only and misses some. Among 80,000 to 90,000 clones listed, around 88% were seen once. Germline CDR1 is GTSNPN and CDR2 is SVGIG (reference sequence). Trimming shortened V by 5 bases and J by 5 bases, and 16 bases separated the two germline ends. This CDR3 region has 14 residues. A note on this clone: Its antigen is still unknown.

Collection occurred without any documented infections or immune events in donors. V usage is TRBV30 and J usage is TRBJ2-4, with D perhaps matching TRBD2 (6 bases). This receptor was taken from a person aged 18 to 69 in good health. Sequences were obtained from blood. The CDR3 DNA follows: TGTGCCTGGGGAGTCGGAGGGCTTGAAAACATTCAGTACTTC. Its protein is CAWGVGGLENIQYF.